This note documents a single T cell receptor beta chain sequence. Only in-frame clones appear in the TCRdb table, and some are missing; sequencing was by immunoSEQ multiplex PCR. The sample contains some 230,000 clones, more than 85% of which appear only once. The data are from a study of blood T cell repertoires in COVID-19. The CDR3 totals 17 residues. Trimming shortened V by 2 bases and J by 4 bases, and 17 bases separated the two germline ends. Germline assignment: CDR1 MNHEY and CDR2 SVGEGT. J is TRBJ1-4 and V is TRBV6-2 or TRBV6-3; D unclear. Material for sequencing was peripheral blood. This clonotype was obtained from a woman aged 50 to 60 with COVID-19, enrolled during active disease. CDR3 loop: CASSYVSFHGSNEKLFF. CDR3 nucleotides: TGTGCCAGCAGTTACGTATCCTTTCACGGGAGTAATGAAAAACTGTTTTTT.